The rows below give T cell receptor beta chains drawn from one sample of a study of shared clonotypes between healthy human individuals. TCRdb keeps only in-frame clones here, not all; method: immunoSEQ multiplex PCR. The sample includes hundreds of thousands of clones, roughly 96% of them seen just once. The sample was naive CD8+ T cells sorted from blood. These receptors originate from a woman under 40 in good health. Each CDR3 is given with its conserved first and last residue. D genes are given only for firm matches.

J gene: TRBJ1-1; CDR3 length: 16; D gene: -; V gene: TRBV21-1; CDR3 protein: CASRKKPNGAVTEAFF; CDR3 DNA: TGTGCCAGCAGGAAAAAACCCAACGGGGCTGTCACTGAAGCTTTCTTT
J gene: TRBJ1-1; CDR3 length: 11; D gene: -; V gene: TRBV28; CDR3 protein: CASSFGSEAFF; CDR3 DNA: TGTGCCAGCAGTTTCGGGTCTGAAGCTTTCTTT
J gene: TRBJ2-1; CDR3 length: 15; D gene: -; V gene: TRBV27; CDR3 protein: CASTPLERKHNEQFF; CDR3 DNA: TGTGCCAGCACCCCCCTGGAGCGAAAACACAATGAGCAGTTCTTC
J gene: TRBJ2-7; CDR3 length: 15; D gene: TRBD2; V gene: TRBV5-6; CDR3 protein: CASSFPYSGSGEQYF; CDR3 DNA: TGTGCCAGCAGCTTCCCGTATAGCGGGAGTGGCGAGCAGTACTTC
J gene: TRBJ2-6; CDR3 length: 15; D gene: -; V gene: TRBV4-1; CDR3 protein: CASRDIDGGANVLTF; CDR3 DNA: TGCGCCAGCAGAGACATTGACGGTGGGGCCAACGTCCTGACTTTC
J gene: TRBJ2-7; CDR3 length: 14; D gene: TRBD2; V gene: TRBV10-1; CDR3 protein: CASSEWEGGYEQYF; CDR3 DNA: TGCGCCAGCAGTGAGTGGGAGGGAGGGTACGAGCAGTACTTC
J gene: TRBJ2-5; CDR3 length: 15; D gene: TRBD1; V gene: TRBV4-1; CDR3 protein: CASSPGQGEAETQYF; CDR3 DNA: TGCGCCAGCAGCCCAGGACAGGGGGAGGCAGAGACCCAGTACTTC
J gene: TRBJ1-2; CDR3 length: 15; D gene: -; V gene: TRBV19; CDR3 protein: CASSMALWKNYGYTF; CDR3 DNA: TGTGCCAGTAGTATGGCTCTTTGGAAAAACTATGGCTACACCTTC
J gene: TRBJ2-1; CDR3 length: 14; D gene: -; V gene: TRBV7-9; CDR3 protein: CAIPTRSSYNEQFF; CDR3 DNA: TGTGCCATTCCGACTCGGAGCTCCTACAATGAGCAGTTCTTC
J gene: TRBJ1-3; CDR3 length: 15; D gene: -; V gene: TRBV21-1; CDR3 protein: CAIPSGPHSGNTIYF; CDR3 DNA: TGTGCCATACCCAGCGGGCCCCACTCTGGAAACACCATATATTTT
J gene: TRBJ2-1; CDR3 length: 13; D gene: -; V gene: TRBV5-6; CDR3 protein: CASSLASSHEQFF; CDR3 DNA: TGTGCCAGCAGCTTGGCGAGTAGCCATGAGCAGTTCTTC
J gene: TRBJ2-3; CDR3 length: 17; D gene: TRBD2; V gene: TRBV27; CDR3 protein: CASSRSAGTIMADTQYF; CDR3 DNA: TGTGCCAGCAGCCGATCCGCTGGGACTATTATGGCAGATACGCAGTATTTT
J gene: TRBJ2-7; CDR3 length: 13; D gene: -; V gene: TRBV7-3; CDR3 protein: CASSWTVGVEQYF; CDR3 DNA: TGTGCCAGCAGCTGGACGGTCGGTGTTGAGCAGTACTTC
J gene: TRBJ2-6; CDR3 length: 16; D gene: TRBD1; V gene: TRBV5-1; CDR3 protein: CASSLGQGVVANVLTF; CDR3 DNA: TGCGCCAGCAGCTTGGGGCAGGGGGTTGTGGCCAACGTCCTGACTTTC
J gene: TRBJ2-7; CDR3 length: 14; D gene: -; V gene: TRBV5-6; CDR3 protein: CASSYSLTPYEQYF; CDR3 DNA: TGTGCCAGCAGCTACTCGCTTACTCCCTACGAGCAGTACTTC
J gene: TRBJ2-4; CDR3 length: 13; D gene: -; V gene: TRBV27; CDR3 protein: CASSLTGMDIQYF; CDR3 DNA: TGTGCCAGCAGTTTGACGGGAATGGACATTCAGTACTTC
J gene: TRBJ2-3; CDR3 length: 16; D gene: -; V gene: TRBV10-2; CDR3 protein: CASSENPLIWTDTQYF; CDR3 DNA: TGCGCCAGCAGTGAAAATCCTCTGATTTGGACAGATACGCAGTATTTT
J gene: TRBJ1-1; CDR3 length: 13; D gene: -; V gene: TRBV5-4; CDR3 protein: CASSTTMNTEAFF; CDR3 DNA: TGTGCCAGCAGCACAACGATGAACACTGAAGCTTTCTTT
J gene: TRBJ2-7; CDR3 length: 19; D gene: TRBD2; V gene: TRBV7-9; CDR3 protein: CASSLFVREMGLAAYEQYF; CDR3 DNA: TGTGCCAGCAGCTTATTCGTACGCGAGATGGGACTAGCCGCCTACGAGCAGTACTTC
J gene: TRBJ1-3; CDR3 length: 15; D gene: -; V gene: TRBV11-2; CDR3 protein: CASSPSGHVENTIYF; CDR3 DNA: TGTGCCAGCAGCCCCTCCGGACACGTGGAAAACACCATATATTTT
J gene: TRBJ2-1; CDR3 length: 14; D gene: -; V gene: TRBV30; CDR3 protein: CAWSVGQGNNEQFF; CDR3 DNA: TGTGCCTGGAGTGTTGGGCAGGGGAACAATGAGCAGTTCTTC